The 4 T cell receptor beta chains below come from one sample, sequenced in a study of shared clonotypes between healthy human individuals. Measured with immunoSEQ multiplex PCR; TCRdb has only the in-frame clones, and not every one. The table shows more than 1,200,000 clones, with 98% to 99% occurring only once. The material sequenced was naive CD4+ T cells sorted from blood. Subset here: CD45RA+ positively selected. These receptors all stem from a man aged 25 to 40 in good health.

This clone was observed a single time. Its ends do not fully match the called genes, so a read error is possible. V is TRBV7-7 and J is TRBJ2-1; 14 positions match TRBD2. The CDR3 runs 16 residues. CDR1 and CDR2 from the germline V gene are SSHAT and FNYEAQ (reference sequence). The CDR3 here is CASSLGTSGRSNEQFF. The CDR3 DNA reads TGTGCTAGCAGCTTAGGGACTAGCGGGAGAAGTAATGAGCAGTTCTTC.

The gene calls are TRBV30 and TRBJ2-5; D unresolved. The V end was cut by 0 bases, the J end by 1 base, with 6 bases between. CDR1 is GTSNPN, CDR2 SVGIG, per germline (reference sequence). This CDR3 contains 13 residues. The CDR3 reads CAWSVKGQETQYF. CDR3 sequence (DNA): TGTGCCTGGAGTGTAAAAGGCCAAGAGACCCAGTACTTC.

To note about this clone: The sample holds other DNA sequences that translate to the same CDR3. The chain carries TRBV18 and TRBJ1-1; 7 bases align to TRBD1. Germline CDR1 and CDR2: KGHSH and LQKENI. The CDR3 runs to 14 residues. V was pared by 6 bases and J by 0 bases, with 4 bases of the junction left unmatched. CDR3 coding DNA: TGTGCCAGCTCCCAGGGACAGCTGAACACTGAAGCTTTCTTT. The encoded protein is CASSQGQLNTEAFF. The full variable domain, in which reference TRBV18 and TRBJ1-1 provide the parts outside the CDR3, is NAGVMQNPRHLVRRRGQEARLRCSPMKGHSHVYWYRQLPEEGLKFMVYLQKENIIDESGMPKERFSAEFPKEGPSILRIQQVVRGDSAAYFCASSQGQLNTEAFFGQGTRLTVV.

J is TRBJ2-1 and V is TRBV2; 9 nucleotides line up with TRBD1. With 6 bases clipped from V and 5 bases from J, the junction kept 5 bases outside the gene matches. CDR3 size: 14 residues. Germline assignment: CDR1 SNHLY and CDR2 FYNNEI. The CDR3 nucleotides are TGTGCCAGCAGGACAGGGGGTCGGAACAATGAGCAGTTCTTC. Protein: CASRTGGRNNEQFF.